Here is one TCR beta chain with its context. Its target is not known. This record belongs to a study of CD8+ T cells in alopecia areata. Looking at the study overall: Each day, treated patients took oral tofacitinib twice, at 5 to 10 mg per dose. Findings of the study overall: Many expanded lesional clones remained in scalp and blood on tofacitinib. Lesional scalp exceeded normal scalp in clonality, especially in alopecia totalis/universalis.

Treatment meaning: oral pan-JAK inhibitor, 5-10 mg twice daily. Alopecia areata patients had lesional scalp punch biopsies and peripheral blood taken from them. Following extraction, RNA underwent reverse transcription to cDNA, which served as the sequencing template. Assay used: immunoSEQ multiplex PCR; TCRdb lists only in-frame clones, some missing. Here the sample spans roughly 150,000 clones, roughly 50% being singletons. This sequence was found in a human donor with alopecia areata. The specimen comprised CD8+ T cells sorted from blood, sampled at week 4, from a patient treated with tofacitinib.

CDR3 DNA: TGTGCTCTAGCGGGGGGGACGGGGAATGAGCAGTTCTTC. It is translated as CALAGGTGNEQFF. The gene calls are TRBV30 and TRBJ2-1, with TRBD2 matching over 12 bases. The CDR3 is 13 amino acids. The V gene's germline CDR1 is GTSNPN and CDR2 SVGIG (reference sequence).